This TCR beta chain was retrieved from a study of tumor-infiltrating lymphocytes in primary liver carcinoma. From around 0.5 ug of total RNA, TCR beta-specific cDNA was reverse-transcribed using a constant-region primer. Libraries of TCR beta came from three nested multiplex PCR rounds with slightly modified ARM-PCR. TRBV1-TRBV30 forward primers paired with a C-beta reverse primer were used in the first two PCR rounds, which ran approximately 10 cycles each. TCRdb ran MiXCR on the multiplex PCR reads and lists one entry per CDR3 protein. The sample holds about 54,000 distinct CDR3 sequences, about 73% seen once. Germline V gene data show CDR1 as SEHNR and CDR2 as FQNEAQ (reference sequence). The CDR3 is made up of 17 amino acids. The V segment lost 4 bases and the J segment 0 bases; nucleotides outside the gene matches: 4. In its sample, this clonotype was seen many times. Joint extraction of RNA and DNA used about 17-33 mg of bulk tissue that was unsorted.

This chain connects TRBV7-9 to TRBJ2-1, with 12 positions matching TRBD2. The receptor comes from a man aged 35 to 55 with primary liver carcinoma and hepatitis B virus infection. Sequenced input: liver tumor tissue from sampling region 2. Regarding subset: tumor region T2, inferior pole. The CDR3 is CASSYSTSGSSYNEQFF. The CDR3 region has the DNA TGTGCCAGCAGCTATTCGACTAGCGGGAGCTCCTACAATGAGCAGTTCTTC.